This TCR beta chain was sequenced for a study of tumor-infiltrating lymphocytes in primary liver carcinoma. About the research overall: Roughly 3.65 to 8 million productive TCRbeta reads were obtained per sample, with similar numbers across tissue types.

About this clonotype itself: A read error may produce the germline difference seen at one junction end.

The researchers produced TCR beta cDNA from 500 to 550 ng total RNA with a constant-region primer. Generation of the TCR beta libraries relied on three nested multiplex PCR rounds using slightly modified ARM-PCR. PCR rounds one and two used TRBV1-TRBV30 forward primers with a C-beta reverse primer for around 10 cycles each. TCRdb re-called the multiplex PCR reads with MiXCR, one entry per CDR3 protein. The sample gives roughly 120,000 distinct CDR3 sequences, 64% of which show up once; more than 7% is in the top ten. Germline V gene lookup returns CDR1 SGHAT and CDR2 FQNNGV. The CDR3 spans 16 residues. Taking about 18-32 mg of unsorted bulk tissue, the authors co-extracted RNA and DNA.

Sequenced material: liver tumor tissue from sampling region 3. Subset in this sample: tumor region T3, left-lateral pole. The rearrangement links TRBV11-2 to TRBJ2-2; D is possibly TRBD1 (5 bases). The source is a woman aged 55-70 years with primary liver carcinoma and hepatitis B virus infection. The CDR3 nucleotides read TGTAGCAGCAGCGCAGGACACTCCTTGAACACCGAGGAGCTGTTTTTT. This gives the protein CSSSAGHSLNTEELFF.